A single sample gave rise to the 26 T cell receptor beta chains below, sequenced in a study of blood T cell repertoires in COVID-19. The assay was immunoSEQ multiplex PCR, and TCRdb's table has in-frame clones only and misses some. The data contain 150,000 to 200,000 clones, about 81% of them singletons. Sequenced: peripheral blood. These receptors were collected from an elderly woman with COVID-19, enrolled during active disease.

V is TRBV27 and J is TRBJ2-2; D not resolved. V was trimmed by 2 bases and J by 4 bases, leaving 14 bases between them. This CDR3 region has 16 residues. Germline lookup yields CDR1 MNHEY and CDR2 SMNVEV (reference sequence). The CDR3 spells CASSLGRQVITGELFF. CDR3 in DNA: TGTGCCAGCAGTTTAGGCCGGCAGGTGATCACCGGGGAGCTGTTTTTT.

This chain links TRBV18 with TRBJ1-2, with 7 bases identical to TRBD1. Looked up from germline, CDR1 is KGHSH and CDR2 is LQKENI. The CDR3 contains 15 residues. The ends lost 3 bases at V and 3 bases at J; junction bases unmatched: 7. The CDR3 DNA is TGTGCCAGCTCACCCCGTCCTACAGGGGACTATGGCTACACCTTC. It specifies CASSPRPTGDYGYTF.

This rearrangement joins TRBV13 to TRBJ2-7, with 9 bases fitting TRBD2. Germline CDR1 PRHDT, CDR2 FYEKMQ (reference sequence). The CDR3 has 15 residues. V was pared by 2 bases and J by 3 bases, with 5 bases of the junction left unmatched. DNA for the CDR3: TGTGCCAGCAGCTTAAGGCTAGCGGGAATCTACGAGCAGTACTTC. Translated, it gives CASSLRLAGIYEQYF. Full variable domain (remainder filled in from reference TRBV13 and TRBJ2-7): AAGVIQSPRHLIKEKRETATLKCYPIPRHDTVYWYQQGPGQDPQFLISFYEKMQSDKGSIPDRFSAQQFSDYHSELNMSSLELGDSALYFCASSLRLAGIYEQYFGPGTRLTVT.

CDR3 loop: CAIRKQGANTGELFF. Here the CDR3 DNA reads TGTGCCATCAGGAAACAGGGGGCGAACACCGGGGAGCTGTTTTTT. The V call is TRBV10-3, the J call TRBJ2-2, with 8 positions matching TRBD1. V gave up 6 bases and J gave up 0 bases; unmatched junction bases: 3. This CDR3 comprises 15 residues. Germline CDR1 reads ENHRY; CDR2 reads SYGVKD.

The chain joins TRBV27 to TRBJ2-1; 10 bases match TRBD1. The CDR3 is 18 residues long. Unmatched junction bases numbered 15, after V lost 4 bases and J lost 6 bases. Germline CDR1 reads MNHEY; CDR2 reads SMNVEV (reference sequence). CDR3 amino acids: CASSSRPPTWTGGNEQFF. CDR3 DNA: TGTGCCAGCAGTTCACGCCCCCCCACCTGGACAGGGGGCAATGAGCAGTTCTTC.

This chain connects TRBV28 to TRBJ2-3; 9 bases map to TRBD2. Germline values: CDR1 MDHEN, CDR2 SYDVKM. The length of the CDR3 is 16 residues. J lost 4 bases, V lost 2 bases, and 7 bases had no gene match. As DNA, the CDR3 is TGTGCCAGCAGTTTACTAGGTAGCGGGAGCCCAGATACGCAGTATTTT. Amino acids: CASSLLGSGSPDTQYF.

The rearrangement joins TRBV20-1 to TRBJ2-1; a possible D gene is TRBD2 (6 bases). This CDR3 has 11 residues. Trimming stripped 3 bases from V and 14 bases from J, with 14 bases between. From germline, CDR1 is DFQATT and CDR2 SNEGSKA (reference sequence). In DNA form, the CDR3 reads TGCAGTGCTAGTGAGGTGGGACTGGAGTTCTTC. It specifies CSASEVGLEFF.

The chain employs TRBV7-9 and TRBJ2-1; a possible D gene is TRBD1 (6 bases). The length of the CDR3 is 16 residues. From germline, CDR1 is SEHNR and CDR2 FQNEAQ (reference sequence). V was pared by 4 bases and J by 3 bases, with 16 bases between. This CDR3 reads CASSSRTGLLYNEQFF. In DNA form, the CDR3 reads TGTGCCAGCAGCTCTCGTACAGGGCTGCTCTACAATGAGCAGTTCTTC. Filled out from reference TRBV7-9 and TRBJ2-1, the complete variable domain reads DTGVSQNPRHKITKRGQNVTFRCDPISEHNRLYWYRQTLGQGPEFLTYFQNEAQLEKSRLLSDRFSAERPKGSFSTLEIQRTEQGDSAMYLCASSSRTGLLYNEQFFGPGTRLTVL.

V and J are TRBV11-3 and TRBJ1-6; tentative D call: TRBD1 (5 bases). CDR1 and CDR2 (germline): SGHNT, YENEEA. This CDR3 contains 14 residues. V dropped 3 bases and J dropped 11 bases, with 14 bases sitting between them. CDR3 sequence: CASSLTVLGAPLHF. In DNA, the CDR3 is TGTGCCAGCAGCTTGACAGTCTTAGGGGCACCCCTCCACTTT.

This chain uses TRBV5-1 with TRBJ2-3; D not certain. Germline-derived CDR1 and CDR2 are SGHRS and YFSETQ. This CDR3 spans 16 amino acids. The V end lost 0 bases, the J end lost 2 bases, and 13 bases lay between the germline ends. CDR3 sequence: CASSLALGGYTDTQYF. The DNA for the CDR3 is TGCGCCAGCAGCTTGGCCCTAGGCGGTTACACAGATACGCAGTATTTT.

The rearrangement links TRBV20-1 to TRBJ1-2; the match to TRBD1 covers 9 bases. V dropped 3 bases and J dropped 4; count of bases not matched to a gene: 3. Germline CDR1 is DFQATT and CDR2 is SNEGSKA (reference sequence). CDR3 length: 13 residues. CDR3 amino acids: CSASRDRAYGYTF. The CDR3, as DNA: TGCAGTGCTAGTAGGGACAGGGCCTATGGCTACACCTTC.

This clone was picked up a small number of times. The chain links TRBV4-1 to TRBJ2-3, with 14 bases identical to TRBD2. The ends lost 4 bases at V and 3 bases at J; junction bases unmatched: 6. The CDR3 runs to 17 residues. Germline V CDR1 and CDR2: MGHRA, YSYEKL. CDR3 sequence (DNA): TGCGCCAGCAGCCCCGGGACTAGCGGGAGTGGAACAGATACGCAGTATTTT. Its translation is CASSPGTSGSGTDTQYF.

V and J are TRBV7-9 and TRBJ1-3, with D unresolved. Trimming left V 5 bases short and J 0 bases short, with 5 bases between. CDR1 is SEHNR, CDR2 FQNEAQ, per germline (reference sequence). This CDR3 is built from 13 residues. The CDR3: CASSQYSGNTIYF. In DNA, the CDR3 is TGTGCCAGCAGCCAGTACTCTGGAAACACCATATATTTT.

The chain has TRBV7-6 and TRBJ1-1; the D is unclear. The CDR3 covers 12 residues. The germline CDR1 and CDR2 sequences are SGHVS and FNYEAQ. The germline V and J ends were trimmed by 1 base and 10 bases, with 10 bases remaining between them. CDR3: CASSLVEGSAFF. Here the CDR3 DNA reads TGTGCCAGCAGCTTAGTTGAGGGTTCAGCTTTCTTT. The entire variable domain, with the rest obtained from reference TRBV7-6 and TRBJ1-1, is as follows: GAGVSQSPRYKVTKRGQDVALRCDPISGHVSLYWYRQALGQGPEFLTYFNYEAQQDKSGLPNDRFSAERPEGSISTLTIQRTEQRDSAMYRCASSLVEGSAFFGQGTRLTVV.

This rearrangement joins TRBV14 to TRBJ1-2; D is perhaps TRBD1 (6 bases). Germline V gives CDR1 SGHDN, CDR2 FVKESK. This CDR3 spans 16 amino acids. Trimming took 0 bases from V and 8 from J, leaving 19 bases between them. The CDR3 nucleotides read TGTGCCAGCAGCCAAGAAGGTGCTGTACAGGGTGGCGGCTACACCTTC. Amino acid sequence: CASSQEGAVQGGGYTF.

This chain links TRBV7-9 with TRBJ2-3, with TRBD1 matching 9 bases. This CDR3 region has 16 residues. J gave up 1 base and V 5 bases, and 7 bases lay outside the gene matches. The V gene's germline CDR1 is SEHNR and CDR2 FQNEAQ (reference sequence). The CDR3 nucleotides are TGTGCCAGCAGCCCCCGGACAGGGGAAGGCACAGATACGCAGTATTTT. It yields the protein CASSPRTGEGTDTQYF. The full variable domain, completed using reference TRBV7-9 and TRBJ2-3, is DTGVSQNPRHKITKRGQNVTFRCDPISEHNRLYWYRQTLGQGPEFLTYFQNEAQLEKSRLLSDRFSAERPKGSFSTLEIQRTEQGDSAMYLCASSPRTGEGTDTQYFGPGTRLTVL.

The chain has TRBV3-1 (or the pseudogene TRBV3-2) and TRBJ1-1; 7 bases are a match to TRBD1. Trimming at V came to 4 bases and at J to 1 base, leaving 3 bases not matched to a gene. Germline V gives CDR1 LGHDT, CDR2 YNNKEL (reference sequence). The CDR3 contains 14 residues. CDR3 region: CASSPWTGNTEAFF. The CDR3 nucleotides read TGTGCCAGCAGCCCCTGGACAGGGAACACTGAAGCTTTCTTT.

This clone was detected a few times. The CDR3 bases are TGCGCCAGCAGCTCGGACAGCTCTGGAAACACCATATATTTT. Its protein is CASSSDSSGNTIYF. J is TRBJ1-3 and V is TRBV5-1; D is possibly TRBD1 (6 bases). CDR1 is SGHRS, CDR2 YFSETQ, per germline. This CDR3 spans 14 amino acids. Deletions cut 3 bases from V and 0 bases from J, with 7 bases between.

J is TRBJ1-2 and V is TRBV4-2; 7 bases fit TRBD1. This CDR3 is 15 amino acids long. The V and J ends lost 1 base and 8 bases, in that order; junction bases with no gene match: 10. Looked up from germline, CDR1 is LGHNA and CDR2 is YNFKEQ. CDR3 protein: CASSQGEGAYGGYTF. CDR3 nucleotides: TGTGCCAGCAGCCAAGGTGAGGGGGCTTATGGAGGCTACACCTTC.

V usage is TRBV2 and J usage is TRBJ1-3, with 9 bases identical to TRBD1. CDR1 is SNHLY, CDR2 FYNNEI, per germline. The CDR3 runs to 15 residues. J lost 4 bases, V lost 4 bases, and 5 bases had no gene match. CDR3 in amino acids: CASSGGQGLGNTIYF. The CDR3 nucleotides are TGTGCCAGCAGTGGGGGACAGGGTTTGGGAAACACCATATATTTT.

In nucleotides, the CDR3 is TGTGCCAGCAGTTCGGCGCGGGGGGGCCTAGATACGCAGTATTTT. It is translated as CASSSARGGLDTQYF. The chain carries TRBV6-2 or TRBV6-3 and TRBJ2-3; 9 bases match TRBD2. CDR1 and CDR2 from the germline V gene are MNHEY and SVGEGT. The CDR3 totals 15 residues. Unmatched junction bases numbered 7, after V lost 4 bases and J lost 5 bases.

The chain joins TRBV28 to TRBJ1-1; 8 bases agree with TRBD1. V shed 2 bases and J 7 bases; nucleotides not matched to a gene: 18. Germline CDR1 and CDR2: MDHEN and SYDVKM. The CDR3 has 18 residues. The CDR3 bases are TGTGCCAGCAGTTTAGCGACAGGGGTTCCTGCTATACGAGGTGAAGCTTTCTTT. This translates into CASSLATGVPAIRGEAFF.

The V call is TRBV28, the J call TRBJ2-7; 9 bases are a match to TRBD1. The CDR3 loop spans 14 amino acids. V was pared by 7 bases and J by 3 bases, with 7 bases of the junction left unmatched. CDR1 is MDHEN and CDR2 is SYDVKM in the germline V gene. The CDR3 region is CASTETGGFYEQYF. The DNA for the CDR3 is TGTGCCAGCACGGAGACAGGGGGATTCTACGAGCAGTACTTC.

This clone was counted ten times or more. The sample has other DNA sequences that encode this CDR3 too. The DNA of the CDR3 is TGTGCCAGCAGTGTCACAGGGAGGGGTACCGGGGAGCTGTTTTTT. Residues: CASSVTGRGTGELFF. V and J are TRBV2 and TRBJ2-2; weak D call: TRBD2 (7 bases). The V end was cut by 4 bases, the J end by 5 bases, with 14 bases between. The CDR3 length is 15 residues. Germline V lookup: CDR1 SNHLY, CDR2 FYNNEI.

The chain recombines TRBV7-2 with TRBJ1-6; D remains ambiguous. The CDR3 spans 14 residues. V dropped 2 bases and J dropped 11 bases, with 13 bases sitting between them. CDR1 and CDR2 (germline): SGHTA, FQGNSA. The CDR3 DNA reads as TGTGCCAGCAGCTTAACCAAGGGAGGTGCACCCCTCCACTTT. Amino acids: CASSLTKGGAPLHF.

The chain combines TRBV2 with TRBJ2-3; D is undetermined. The length of the CDR3 is 14 residues. Trimming took 6 bases from V and 0 from J, leaving 10 bases between them. Per germline, CDR1 SNHLY and CDR2 FYNNEI. The CDR3 sequence is CASSGAISTDTQYF. CDR3 sequence (DNA): TGTGCCAGCAGCGGTGCGATTAGCACAGATACGCAGTATTTT.